The 20 T cell receptor beta chains given below trace back to one sample, sequenced in a study of cytomegalovirus exposure and HLA in healthy donors. The method was immunoSEQ multiplex PCR; TCRdb's version includes in-frame clones alone and lacks a portion of them. The sample contains about 160,000 clones, 88% of which appear only once. Material: PBMCs. The receptors stem from a man between 18 and 35 years old in good health and CMV-seronegative.

V is TRBV7-8 and J is TRBJ1-5; 7 bases are a match to TRBD1. This CDR3 has 13 residues. Per germline, CDR1 SGHVS and CDR2 FQNEAQ. V lost 5 bases, J lost 5 bases, and 3 bases stayed unmatched. In DNA form, the CDR3 reads TGTGCCAGCAGCCGGGGACAGTATCAGCCCCAGCATTTT. It encodes CASSRGQYQPQHF.

The V gene is TRBV7-6, the J gene TRBJ2-7, with D tentatively TRBD1 (6 bases). Trimming shortened V by 5 bases and J by 0 bases, and 11 bases separated the two germline ends. CDR1 SGHVS and CDR2 FNYEAQ come from the germline V gene. The CDR3 runs to 14 residues. CDR3 amino acids: CASSPGHGSYEQYF. In DNA form, the CDR3 reads TGTGCCAGCAGCCCGGGACATGGCTCCTACGAGCAGTACTTC.

The V gene is TRBV9, the J gene TRBJ2-7, with 7 bases that match TRBD1. J gave up 1 base and V 5 bases, and 6 bases lay outside the gene matches. The germline CDR1 and CDR2 sequences are SGDLS and YYNGEE. CDR3 size: 14 residues. CDR3 DNA: TGTGCCAGCAGTCAACAGGGGATGTCCTACGAGCAGTACTTC. This translates into CASSQQGMSYEQYF.

The chain carries TRBV5-1 and TRBJ2-1, with D hard to call. This CDR3 comprises 12 residues. Between the trimmed V and J ends, which lost 5 bases and 7 bases, there was a span of 10 bases. CDR1 and CDR2 from the germline V gene are SGHRS and YFSETQ. The CDR3 here is CASSPQTNEQFF. The CDR3 DNA follows: TGCGCCAGCAGTCCTCAGACAAATGAGCAGTTCTTC. Supplemented by reference TRBV5-1 and TRBJ2-1, the full variable domain reads KAGVTQTPRYLIKTRGQQVTLSCSPISGHRSVSWYQQTPGQGLQFLFEYFSETQRNKGNFPGRFSGRQFSNSRSEMNVSTLELGDSALYLCASSPQTNEQFFGPGTRLTVL.

There are a few counts of this clone. The chain carries TRBV30 and TRBJ1-1; tentative D call: TRBD1 (6 bases). Germline V gene lookup returns CDR1 GTSNPN and CDR2 SVGIG (reference sequence). Between the trimmed V and J ends, which lost 0 bases and 0 bases, there was a span of 14 bases. This CDR3 has 16 amino acids. The CDR3 loop reads CAWSVQQGPMNTEAFF. The CDR3 nucleotides are TGTGCCTGGAGTGTACAACAGGGACCCATGAACACTGAAGCTTTCTTT.

V is TRBV6-1 and J is TRBJ2-2; D gene ambiguous. V lost 6 bases and J 5 bases, leaving 16 bases between the germline ends. Germline CDR1 and CDR2: MNHNS and SASEGT. The CDR3 runs 15 residues. CDR3 nucleotide sequence: TGTGCCAGCAGGGCCAAACCGGAGTGGACCGGGGAGCTGTTTTTT. The encoded protein is CASRAKPEWTGELFF.

This clone showed up just once. The V and J genes are TRBV4-1 and TRBJ2-2; tentative D call: TRBD2 (6 bases). CDR3 length equals 16 residues. The V end lost 2 bases, the J end lost 6 bases, and 16 bases lay between the germline ends. Germline V gene sequence: CDR1 MGHRA, CDR2 YSYEKL. The CDR3 loop reads CASSQQGGLRAGELFF. CDR3 nucleotides: TGCGCCAGCAGCCAACAGGGAGGACTAAGAGCCGGGGAGCTGTTTTTT.

The chain has TRBV6-6 and TRBJ1-5; D may be TRBD1 (6 bases). This CDR3 region has 15 residues. Germline lookup yields CDR1 MNHNY and CDR2 SVGAGI (reference sequence). V lost 5 bases and J 12 bases, leaving 23 bases between the germline ends. For the CDR3, the DNA is TGTGCCAGCAGTGACGAGCTTCTAGGGGGAGAGCTCCAGCATTTT. Translated, it gives CASSDELLGGELQHF.

This CDR3 reads CASSLAGSPEQYF. The CDR3, as DNA: TGTGCCAGCAGCCTAGCGGGGTCGCCGGAGCAGTACTTC. The rearrangement uses TRBV5-4 and TRBJ2-7; 9 nucleotides match TRBD2. V was clipped by 4 bases and J by 7 bases; unmatched bases: 6. In germline, CDR1 is SGHNT, CDR2 YYREEE (reference sequence). The CDR3 is 13 amino acids.

This clone has a single count. V is TRBV5-5 and J is TRBJ1-1; D remains unclear. The germline V and J ends were trimmed by 2 bases and 4 bases, with 3 bases remaining between them. Germline V CDR1 and CDR2: SGHKS, YYEKEE (reference sequence). The CDR3 sequence is 11 residues long. Here the CDR3 reads CASSLATEAFF. DNA for the CDR3: TGTGCCAGCAGCTTAGCCACTGAAGCTTTCTTT.

The chain combines TRBV5-1 with TRBJ2-2; D may be TRBD2 (5 bases). Germline values: CDR1 SGHRS, CDR2 YFSETQ. The CDR3 is made up of 16 amino acids. V dropped 0 bases and J dropped 4 bases, with 13 bases sitting between them. DNA of the CDR3: TGCGCCAGCAGCTTGGGGGGTAGAAGCGGCACCGGGGAGCTGTTTTTT. It translates to CASSLGGRSGTGELFF.

The chain couples TRBV6-4 to TRBJ1-1, with D possibly matching TRBD1 (5 bases). The germline V and J ends were trimmed by 0 bases and 11 bases, with 13 bases remaining between them. The CDR3 contains 13 residues. Germline CDR1 and CDR2: MRHNA and SNTAGT. As DNA, the CDR3 is TGTGCCAGCAGTGACTCAGGGGTCGCGATGGCTTTCTTT. Protein product: CASSDSGVAMAFF.

V usage is TRBV21-1 and J usage is TRBJ2-7; TRBD1 is the table's D call and was not checked against the DNA. TRBV21-1 is an annotated pseudogene. This CDR3 has 13 residues. The CDR3 is CASSADRGYEQYF. CDR3 in DNA: TGTGCCAGCAGCGCGGACAGGGGATACGAGCAGTACTTC.

The chain links TRBV29-1 to TRBJ2-7, with 7 bases matching TRBD2. Trimming cost V 0 bases and J 6 bases; bases outside gene matches: 5. The CDR3 extends over 13 amino acids. The germline V gene has CDR1 SQVTM and CDR2 ANQGSEA. In nucleotides, the CDR3 is TGCAGCGTTGAAGAGGGGGGGGGTGGCGAGCAGTACTTC. As protein: CSVEEGGGGEQYF.

The rearrangement uses TRBV13 and TRBJ2-1; TRBD2 aligns across 7 bases. This CDR3 spans 13 amino acids. Trimming at V came to 5 bases and at J to 10 bases, leaving 8 bases not matched to a gene. Germline lookup yields CDR1 PRHDT and CDR2 FYEKMQ (reference sequence). The CDR3 region is CASSPGTNPEQFF. CDR3 nucleotide sequence: TGTGCCAGCAGCCCCGGGACTAATCCCGAGCAGTTCTTC.

The chain joins TRBV19 to TRBJ1-5, with 7 nucleotides matching TRBD1. J gave up 3 bases and V 7 bases, and 9 bases lay outside the gene matches. This CDR3 region has 15 residues. Germline V CDR1 and CDR2: LNHDA, SQIVND (reference sequence). CDR3 nucleotide sequence: TGTGCCAGTAAAAGGAGACAGGGAGTCAATCAGCCCCAGCATTTT. Its protein product is CASKRRQGVNQPQHF.

This chain connects TRBV19 to TRBJ2-7, with TRBD1 matching 9 bases. This CDR3 has 14 amino acids. Trimming cost V 6 bases and J 4 bases; bases outside gene matches: 7. Germline V gene lookup returns CDR1 LNHDA and CDR2 SQIVND (reference sequence). Written as DNA, the CDR3 is TGTGCCAGTAGCAAGGACAGGGGAGGTTACGAGCAGTACTTC. It encodes CASSKDRGGYEQYF.

The genes are TRBV6-1 and TRBJ2-1; the match to TRBD2 covers 11 bases. The CDR3 length is 14 residues. The ends lost 7 bases at V and 6 bases at J; junction bases unmatched: 5. Germline loops: CDR1 MNHNS, CDR2 SASEGT. The CDR3 spells CASITSGGFNEQFF. Written as DNA, the CDR3 is TGTGCCAGCATCACTAGCGGGGGCTTCAATGAGCAGTTCTTC.

The V call is TRBV6-1, the J call TRBJ2-7; 9 positions match TRBD1. This CDR3 contains 12 residues. Germline CDR1 MNHNS, CDR2 SASEGT. Trimming at V came to 11 bases and at J to 4 bases, leaving 6 bases not matched to a gene. CDR3 sequence (DNA): TGTGCCGGCGGGACAGGGATGTACGAGCAGTACTTC. This sequence encodes CAGGTGMYEQYF.

The chain links TRBV19 to TRBJ1-2; D perhaps matches TRBD1 (6 bases). Deletions cut 6 bases from V and 4 bases from J, with 12 bases between. Germline V gene sequence: CDR1 LNHDA, CDR2 SQIVND (reference sequence). This CDR3 is 13 amino acids long. The CDR3 protein is CASSFGTSYGYTF. CDR3 nucleotides: TGTGCCAGTAGCTTCGGGACAAGCTATGGCTACACCTTC.